The rows below give T cell receptor beta chains drawn from one sample of a study of T cells in Graves' hyperthyroidism and ophthalmopathy. One entry per CDR3 protein results from TCRdb running MiXCR on the multiplex PCR reads. The sample consists of 620,000 or so distinct CDR3 sequences, about 14% of them appearing once. Sequencing was carried out using blood. The receptors shown here come from a woman in her forties or fifties with Graves' ophthalmopathy. CDR3s include the opening cysteine and the closing phenylalanine or tryptophan. The order of the fields is clone size, D gene, V gene, J gene, CDR3 protein, CDR3 DNA. A D gene is named only where the DNA matches it firmly. Size values are once, few and many counts, or a class for expanded clones, and some rows have none.

clone_size: many; d_call: -; v_call: TRBV7-8; j_call: TRBJ2-1; cdr3_aa: CASSFTLRTVPTPHEQFF; cdr3_nt: TGTGCCAGCAGCTTCACCCTTAGGACTGTTCCAACCCCCCATGAGCAGTTCTTC
clone_size: many; d_call: -; v_call: TRBV30; j_call: TRBJ2-1; cdr3_aa: CAWSRDNYNEQFF; cdr3_nt: TGTGCCTGGAGTCGGGACAACTACAATGAGCAGTTCTTC
clone_size: many; d_call: TRBD2; v_call: TRBV28; j_call: TRBJ2-7; cdr3_aa: CASRYLAVAGSYEQYF; cdr3_nt: TGTGCCAGCAGATATTTAGCGGTAGCGGGATCCTACGAGCAGTACTTC
clone_size: once; d_call: -; v_call: TRBV24-1; j_call: TRBJ1-5; cdr3_aa: CATIERGSNQPQHF; cdr3_nt: TGTGCCACCATCGAAAGGGGAAGCAATCAGCCCCAGCATTTT
clone_size: many; d_call: TRBD1; v_call: TRBV28; j_call: TRBJ2-5; cdr3_aa: CASSLGQLETQYF; cdr3_nt: TGTGCCAGCAGTTTGGGACAGTTGGAGACCCAGTACTTC
clone_size: -; d_call: -; v_call: TRBV5-1; j_call: TRBJ2-1; cdr3_aa: CASSLGGGGGYNEQFF; cdr3_nt: TGCGCCAGCAGCTTGGGGGGGGGAGGGGGCTACAATGAGCAGTTCTTC
clone_size: few; d_call: TRBD1; v_call: TRBV7-9; j_call: TRBJ2-2; cdr3_aa: CASTKTGGEVTGELFF; cdr3_nt: TGTGCCAGCACAAAGACAGGGGGCGAAGTTACCGGGGAGCTGTTTTTT
clone_size: many; d_call: -; v_call: TRBV20-1; j_call: TRBJ1-1; cdr3_aa: CSARSSGGTEAFF; cdr3_nt: TGCAGTGCTAGATCGTCAGGAGGTACTGAAGCTTTCTTT
clone_size: many; d_call: TRBD2; v_call: TRBV14; j_call: TRBJ2-7; cdr3_aa: CASSQPSSGRAYEQYF; cdr3_nt: TGTGCCAGCAGCCAACCATCTAGCGGGAGGGCCTACGAGCAGTACTTC
clone_size: many; d_call: TRBD1; v_call: TRBV12-3/TRBV12-4; j_call: TRBJ1-2; cdr3_aa: CASIHSDRGPISGYTF; cdr3_nt: TGTGCCAGCATTCACTCGGACAGGGGGCCGATTAGTGGCTACACCTTC
clone_size: many; d_call: -; v_call: TRBV4-1; j_call: TRBJ2-7; cdr3_aa: CASSQDADSYEQYF; cdr3_nt: TGCGCCAGCAGCCAAGACGCAGACTCCTACGAGCAGTACTTC
clone_size: few; d_call: -; v_call: TRBV4-2; j_call: TRBJ1-5; cdr3_aa: CASSQDETGRQPQHF; cdr3_nt: TGTGCCAGCAGCCAAGACGAAACAGGGCGGCAGCCCCAGCATTTT
clone_size: many; d_call: -; v_call: TRBV2; j_call: TRBJ1-6; cdr3_aa: CASSSGDGSPLHF; cdr3_nt: TGTGCCAGCTCCTCGGGGGATGGTTCACCCCTCCACTTT
clone_size: many; d_call: TRBD2; v_call: TRBV11-3; j_call: TRBJ2-1; cdr3_aa: CASSMGLAGGEQFF; cdr3_nt: TGTGCCAGCAGCATGGGACTAGCGGGAGGTGAGCAGTTCTTC
clone_size: -; d_call: TRBD1; v_call: TRBV4-1; j_call: TRBJ2-7; cdr3_aa: CASSQDEGTGGYEQYF; cdr3_nt: TGCGCCAGCAGCCAAGATGAGGGGACAGGGGGCTACGAGCAGTACTTC
clone_size: many; d_call: -; v_call: TRBV27; j_call: TRBJ1-5; cdr3_aa: CASSRDGPYSNQPQHF; cdr3_nt: TGTGCCAGCAGCCGCGATGGCCCCTATAGCAATCAGCCCCAGCATTTT
clone_size: many; d_call: -; v_call: TRBV30; j_call: TRBJ1-5; cdr3_aa: CAWSVRENQPQHF; cdr3_nt: TGTGCCTGGAGTGTCAGGGAAAATCAGCCCCAGCATTTT